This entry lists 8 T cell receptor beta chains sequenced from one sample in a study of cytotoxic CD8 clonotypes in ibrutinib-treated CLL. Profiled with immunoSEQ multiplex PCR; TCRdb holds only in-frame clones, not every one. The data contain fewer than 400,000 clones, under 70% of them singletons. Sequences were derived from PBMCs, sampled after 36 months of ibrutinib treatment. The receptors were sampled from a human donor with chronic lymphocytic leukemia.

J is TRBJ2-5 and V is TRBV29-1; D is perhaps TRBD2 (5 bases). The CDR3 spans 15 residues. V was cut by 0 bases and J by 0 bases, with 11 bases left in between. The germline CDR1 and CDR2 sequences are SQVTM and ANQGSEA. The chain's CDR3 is CSVEDRPGYQETQYF. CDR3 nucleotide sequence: TGCAGCGTTGAAGATAGGCCGGGGTACCAAGAGACCCAGTACTTC.

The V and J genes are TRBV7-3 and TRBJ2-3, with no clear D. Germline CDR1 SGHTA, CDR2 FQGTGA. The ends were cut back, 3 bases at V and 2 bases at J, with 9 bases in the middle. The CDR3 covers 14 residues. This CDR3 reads CASSLGGLTDTQYF. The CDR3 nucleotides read TGTGCCAGCAGCTTGGGTGGGCTCACAGATACGCAGTATTTT.

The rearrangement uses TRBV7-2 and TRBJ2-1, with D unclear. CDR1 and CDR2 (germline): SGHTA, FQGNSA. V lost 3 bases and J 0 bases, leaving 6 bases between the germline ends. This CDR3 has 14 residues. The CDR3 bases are TGTGCCAGCAGCTTTGGCGGCTCCTACAATGAGCAGTTCTTC. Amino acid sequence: CASSFGGSYNEQFF. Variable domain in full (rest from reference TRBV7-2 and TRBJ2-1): GAGVSQSPSNKVTEKGKDVELRCDPISGHTALYWYRQSLGQGLEFLIYFQGNSAPDKSGLPSDRFSAERTGGSVSTLTIQRTQQEDSAVYLCASSFGGSYNEQFFGPGTRLTVL.

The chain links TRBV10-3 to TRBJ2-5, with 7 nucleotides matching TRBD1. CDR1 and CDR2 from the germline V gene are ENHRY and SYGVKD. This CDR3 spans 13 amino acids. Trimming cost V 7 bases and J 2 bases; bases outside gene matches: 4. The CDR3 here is CAITKGQQETQYF. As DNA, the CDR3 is TGTGCCATCACCAAGGGACAGCAAGAGACCCAGTACTTC.

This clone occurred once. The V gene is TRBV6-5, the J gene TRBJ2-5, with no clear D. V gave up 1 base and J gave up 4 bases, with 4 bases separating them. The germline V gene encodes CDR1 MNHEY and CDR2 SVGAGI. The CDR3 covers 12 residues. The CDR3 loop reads CASSYLRETQYF. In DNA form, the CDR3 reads TGTGCCAGCAGTTACTTGCGAGAGACCCAGTACTTC.

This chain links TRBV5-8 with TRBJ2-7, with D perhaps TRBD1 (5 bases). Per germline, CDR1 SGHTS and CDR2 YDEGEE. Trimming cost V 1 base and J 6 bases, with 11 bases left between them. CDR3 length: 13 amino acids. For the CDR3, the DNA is TGTGCCAGCAGCTTGTGGCAGGGCTCCGAGCAGTACTTC. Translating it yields CASSLWQGSEQYF.

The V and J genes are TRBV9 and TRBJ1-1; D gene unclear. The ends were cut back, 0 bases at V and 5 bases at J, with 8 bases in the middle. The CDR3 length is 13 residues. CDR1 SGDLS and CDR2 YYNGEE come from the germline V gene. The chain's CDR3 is CASSVETETEAFF. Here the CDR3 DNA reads TGTGCCAGCAGCGTAGAAACAGAGACTGAAGCTTTCTTT.

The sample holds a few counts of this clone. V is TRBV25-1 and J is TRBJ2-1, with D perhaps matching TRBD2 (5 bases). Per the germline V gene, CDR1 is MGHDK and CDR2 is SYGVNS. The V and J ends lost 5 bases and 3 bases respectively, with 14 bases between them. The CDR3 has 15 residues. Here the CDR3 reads CASSPPGGRYNEQFF. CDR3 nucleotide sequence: TGTGCCAGCAGTCCCCCAGGAGGACGCTACAATGAGCAGTTCTTC.